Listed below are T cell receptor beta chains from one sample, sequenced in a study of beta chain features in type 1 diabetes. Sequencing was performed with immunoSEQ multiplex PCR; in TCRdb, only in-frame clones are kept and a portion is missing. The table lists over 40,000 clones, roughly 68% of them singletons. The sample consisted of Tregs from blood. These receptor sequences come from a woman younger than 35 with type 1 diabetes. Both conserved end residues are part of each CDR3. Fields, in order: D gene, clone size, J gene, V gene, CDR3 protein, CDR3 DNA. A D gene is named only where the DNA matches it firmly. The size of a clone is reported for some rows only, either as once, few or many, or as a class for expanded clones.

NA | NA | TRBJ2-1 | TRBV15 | CATSRDYGQSSYNEQFF | TGTGCCACCAGCAGAGATTACGGACAGAGCTCCTACAATGAGCAGTTCTTC
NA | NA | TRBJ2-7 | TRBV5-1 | CASSLSLGALYEQYF | TGCGCCAGCAGCTTATCGCTTGGGGCCTTATACGAGCAGTACTTC
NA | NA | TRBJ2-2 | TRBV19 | CASSTLDRRNTGELFF | TGTGCCAGTAGTACTTTGGACAGAAGGAACACCGGGGAGCTGTTTTTT
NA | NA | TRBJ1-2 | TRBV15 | CATSRERGYGYTF | TGTGCCACCAGCAGAGAGCGAGGGTATGGCTACACCTTC
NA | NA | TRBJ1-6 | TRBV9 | CASSRLRQSSYNSPLHF | TGTGCCAGCAGCAGACTTAGACAGAGCTCCTATAATTCACCCCTCCACTTT
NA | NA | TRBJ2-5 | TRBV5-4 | CASSFYLGETQYF | TGTGCCAGCAGCTTCTACCTCGGGGAGACCCAGTACTTC
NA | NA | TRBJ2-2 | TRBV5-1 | CASSFSGRSTGELFF | TGCGCCAGCAGCTTCAGTGGGAGGAGCACCGGGGAGCTGTTTTTT
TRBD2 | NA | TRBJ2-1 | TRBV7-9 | CASSLLTSGSGNEQFF | TGTGCCAGCAGCCTCCTCACTAGCGGGAGTGGGAATGAGCAGTTCTTC
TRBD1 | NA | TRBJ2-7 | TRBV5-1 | CASSEAGGRMRGSYEQYF | TGCGCCAGCAGCGAAGCAGGGGGCCGTATGAGGGGGTCCTACGAGCAGTACTTC
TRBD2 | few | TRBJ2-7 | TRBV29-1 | CSVTSGRVYEQYF | TGCAGCGTTACTAGCGGGAGGGTTTACGAGCAGTACTTC
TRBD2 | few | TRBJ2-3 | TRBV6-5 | CASTPRGGADTQYF | TGTGCCAGCACCCCTCGGGGGGGCGCAGATACGCAGTATTTT
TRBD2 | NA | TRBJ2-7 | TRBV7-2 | CASSLVTSVHRYEQYF | TGTGCCAGCAGCCTGGTTACTAGCGTACACAGATACGAGCAGTACTTC
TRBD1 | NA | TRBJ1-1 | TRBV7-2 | CASSLDRVGMNTEAFF | TGTGCCAGCAGTTTAGACAGGGTAGGGATGAACACTGAAGCTTTCTTT
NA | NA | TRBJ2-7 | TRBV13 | CASSFIHEQYF | TGTGCCAGCAGCTTTATCCACGAGCAGTACTTC
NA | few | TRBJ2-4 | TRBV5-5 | CASSLGHLAKNDIQYF | TGTGCCAGCAGCTTGGGCCATTTAGCCAAAAACGACATTCAGTACTTC